This T cell receptor beta chain was captured by sequencing in a study of T cells after yellow fever vaccination. This CDR3 is built from 12 residues. CDR1 DFQATT and CDR2 SNEGSKA come from the germline V gene (reference sequence). Trimming cost V 2 bases and J 2 bases, with 6 bases left between them. TCRdb passed the 5' RACE reads through MiXCR, listing each CDR3 protein once. In the table there are about 73,000 distinct CDR3 sequences, 7.5% to 9% of which are singletons. This receptor was obtained from a man aged 25 to 45 who received the YFV17D yellow fever vaccine. The sample was CD8+ T cells sorted from PBMCs, taken on the day of the yellow fever booster vaccination. The chain recombines TRBV20-1 with TRBJ2-5, with no clear D. The CDR3 loop is CSARMEQETQYF. The CDR3 bases are TGCAGTGCTAGAATGGAACAAGAGACCCAGTACTTC.